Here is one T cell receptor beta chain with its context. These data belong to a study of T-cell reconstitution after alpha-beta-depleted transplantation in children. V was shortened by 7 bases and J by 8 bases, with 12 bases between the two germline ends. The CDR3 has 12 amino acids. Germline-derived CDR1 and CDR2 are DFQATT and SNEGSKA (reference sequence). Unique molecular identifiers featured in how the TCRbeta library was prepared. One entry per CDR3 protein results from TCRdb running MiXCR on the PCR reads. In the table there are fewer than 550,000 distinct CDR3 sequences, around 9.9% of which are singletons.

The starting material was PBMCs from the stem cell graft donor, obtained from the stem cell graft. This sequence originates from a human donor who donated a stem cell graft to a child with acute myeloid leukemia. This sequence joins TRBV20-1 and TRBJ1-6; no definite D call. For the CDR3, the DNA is TGCAGTGTAGCGCTTGGGGATTCACCCCTCCACTTT. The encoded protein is CSVALGDSPLHF.